The present T cell receptor beta chain was sequenced within a study of human T cells and chemical hapten exposure. Study-wide background: The patch tests put 0.01% DPC on the skin of the upper back and were read 6 days later.

Trimming cost V 7 bases and J 2 bases, with 14 bases left between them. CDR1 and CDR2 (germline): MNHNY, SVGAGI (reference sequence). The CDR3 covers 14 residues. Broader study findings: TCRs exceeding a frequency of 1 in 1000 stayed unchanged under DPC sensitization. Large CDR3 similarity clusters arose significantly more often from expanded TCRs than from controls.

On this clonotype itself: Its specificity is not known.

Time point denoted: pre-sensitization, week 0. Described treatment: therapeutic diphenylcyclopropenone sensitization with weekly scalp DPC. TCRdb reprocessed the RACE reads with MiXCR, giving one entry per CDR3 protein. The sample has around 260,000 distinct CDR3 sequences, about 9% seen once. This sequence joins TRBV6-6 and TRBJ2-5; no reliable D call. The sequence was collected from a woman aged 40 to 55 with alopecia areata. Some clones in this sample may be carry-over from other donors' samples. Sample: whole blood, taken in connection with sensitization to the hapten diphenylcyclopropenone (DPC). CDR3 residues: CASNVATSQETQYF. CDR3 nucleotide sequence: TGTGCCAGCAACGTGGCTACCTCACAAGAGACCCAGTACTTC.